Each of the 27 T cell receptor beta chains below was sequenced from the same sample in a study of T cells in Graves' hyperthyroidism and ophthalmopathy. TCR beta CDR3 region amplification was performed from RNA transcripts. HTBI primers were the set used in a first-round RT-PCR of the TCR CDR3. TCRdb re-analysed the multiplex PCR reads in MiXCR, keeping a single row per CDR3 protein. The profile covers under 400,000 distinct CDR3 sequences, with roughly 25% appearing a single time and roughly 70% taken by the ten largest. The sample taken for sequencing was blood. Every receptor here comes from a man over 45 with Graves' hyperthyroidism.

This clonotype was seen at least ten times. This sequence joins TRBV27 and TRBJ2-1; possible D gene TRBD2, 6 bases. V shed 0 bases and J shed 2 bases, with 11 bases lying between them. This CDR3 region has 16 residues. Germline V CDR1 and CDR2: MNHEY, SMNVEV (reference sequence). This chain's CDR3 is CASSLSGRGAYNEQFF. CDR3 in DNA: TGTGCCAGCAGTTTATCGGGGCGGGGCGCCTACAATGAGCAGTTCTTC.

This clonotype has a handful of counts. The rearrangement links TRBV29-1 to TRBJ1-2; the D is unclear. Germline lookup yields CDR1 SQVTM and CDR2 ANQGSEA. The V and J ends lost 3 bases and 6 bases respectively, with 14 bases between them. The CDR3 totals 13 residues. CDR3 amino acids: CSVDLGGLDGYTF. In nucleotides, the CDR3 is TGCAGCGTTGATTTGGGAGGGCTCGATGGCTACACCTTC.

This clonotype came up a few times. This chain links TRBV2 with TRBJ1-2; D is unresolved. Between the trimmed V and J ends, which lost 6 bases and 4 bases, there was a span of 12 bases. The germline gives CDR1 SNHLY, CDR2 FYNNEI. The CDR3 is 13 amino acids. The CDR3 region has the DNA TGTGCCAGCAGGGCAGTTGGAACCTATGGCTACACCTTC. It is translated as CASRAVGTYGYTF. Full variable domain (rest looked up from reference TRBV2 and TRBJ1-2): EPEVTQTPSHQVTQMGQEVILRCVPISNHLYFYWYRQILGQKVEFLVSFYNNEISEKSEIFDDQFSVERPDGSNFTLKIRSTKLEDSAMYFCASRAVGTYGYTFGSGTRLTVV.

CDR3 loop: CSAALPGTTNEKLFF. The DNA of the CDR3 is TGCAGTGCTGCCCTCCCGGGGACAACTAATGAAAAACTGTTTTTT. This chain joins TRBV20-1 and TRBJ1-4; no clear D. Trimming removed 5 bases from V and 0 bases from J, with 13 bases in between. Germline lookup yields CDR1 DFQATT and CDR2 SNEGSKA (reference sequence). This CDR3 region has 15 residues.

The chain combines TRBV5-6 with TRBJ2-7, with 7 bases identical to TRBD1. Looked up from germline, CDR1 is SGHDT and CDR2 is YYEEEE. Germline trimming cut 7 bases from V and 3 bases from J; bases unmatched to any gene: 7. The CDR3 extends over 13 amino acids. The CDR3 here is CASAGGVGYEQYF. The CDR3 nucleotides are TGTGCCAGCGCAGGGGGAGTGGGCTACGAGCAGTACTTC.

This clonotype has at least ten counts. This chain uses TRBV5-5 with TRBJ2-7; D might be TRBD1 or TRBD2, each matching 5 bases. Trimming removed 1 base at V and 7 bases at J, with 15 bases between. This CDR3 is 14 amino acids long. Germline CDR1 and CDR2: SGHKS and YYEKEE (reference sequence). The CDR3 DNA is TGTGCCAGCAGCTTGATAAAGGGGCCGGGGGAGCAGTACTTC. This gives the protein CASSLIKGPGEQYF.

This CDR3 reads CASNTGRWADTQYF. The CDR3 DNA reads as TGTGCCAGCAACACGGGACGGTGGGCAGATACGCAGTATTTT. The chain links TRBV5-5 to TRBJ2-3, with D perhaps given as TRBD1 or TRBD2 (5 bases each). Between the trimmed V and J ends, which lost 6 bases and 4 bases, there was a span of 15 bases. The CDR3 runs 14 residues. Germline-derived CDR1 and CDR2 are SGHKS and YYEKEE (reference sequence).

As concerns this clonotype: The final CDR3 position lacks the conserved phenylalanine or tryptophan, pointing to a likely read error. This CDR3 is CASSFGHESSYNEQFL. For the CDR3, the DNA is TGTGCCAGCAGTTTTGGGCATGAGAGCTCCTACAATGAGCAGTTCCTC. The J gene is TRBJ2-1, the V gene TRBV12-3 or TRBV12-4, with D unclear. V lost 3 bases, J lost 0 bases, and 12 bases lay in between. The CDR3 has 16 residues.

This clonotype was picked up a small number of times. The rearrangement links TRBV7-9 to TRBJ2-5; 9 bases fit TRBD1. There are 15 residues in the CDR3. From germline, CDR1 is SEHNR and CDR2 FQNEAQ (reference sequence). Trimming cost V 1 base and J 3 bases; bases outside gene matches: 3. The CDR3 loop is CASSLVGTGKETQYF. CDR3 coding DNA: TGTGCCAGCAGCTTAGTGGGGACAGGGAAAGAGACCCAGTACTTC.

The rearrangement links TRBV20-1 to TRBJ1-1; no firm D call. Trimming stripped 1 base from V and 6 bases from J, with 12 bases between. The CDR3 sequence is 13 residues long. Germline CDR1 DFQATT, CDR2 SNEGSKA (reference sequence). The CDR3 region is CSARGPKKAEAFF. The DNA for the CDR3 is TGCAGTGCTAGAGGCCCTAAGAAGGCTGAAGCTTTCTTT.

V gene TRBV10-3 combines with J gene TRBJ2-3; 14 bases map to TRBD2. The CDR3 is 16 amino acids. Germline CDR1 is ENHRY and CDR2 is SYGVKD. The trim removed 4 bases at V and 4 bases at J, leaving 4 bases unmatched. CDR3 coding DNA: TGTGCCATCAGTGCAGGGACTAGCGGGAGCTCAGATACGCAGTATTTT. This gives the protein CAISAGTSGSSDTQYF.

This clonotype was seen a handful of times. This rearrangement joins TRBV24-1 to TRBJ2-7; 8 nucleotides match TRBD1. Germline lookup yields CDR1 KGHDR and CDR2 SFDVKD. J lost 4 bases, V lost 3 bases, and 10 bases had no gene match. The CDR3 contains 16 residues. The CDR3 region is CATSDPIRTGKYEQYF. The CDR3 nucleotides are TGTGCCACCAGTGATCCCATTAGGACAGGGAAGTACGAGCAGTACTTC.

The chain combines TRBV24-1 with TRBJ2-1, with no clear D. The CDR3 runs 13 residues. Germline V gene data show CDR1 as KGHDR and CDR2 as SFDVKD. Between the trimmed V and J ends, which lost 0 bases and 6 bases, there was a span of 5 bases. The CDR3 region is CATSDLYPNEQFF. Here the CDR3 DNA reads TGTGCCACCAGTGATTTGTACCCCAATGAGCAGTTCTTC.

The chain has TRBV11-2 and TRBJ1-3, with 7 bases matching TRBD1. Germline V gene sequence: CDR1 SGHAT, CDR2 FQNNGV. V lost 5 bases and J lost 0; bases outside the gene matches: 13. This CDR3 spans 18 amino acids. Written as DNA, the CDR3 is TGTGCCAGCAGCGCCTTAGGAGGAACAGGGGTCTCTGGAAACACCATATATTTT. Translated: CASSALGGTGVSGNTIYF.

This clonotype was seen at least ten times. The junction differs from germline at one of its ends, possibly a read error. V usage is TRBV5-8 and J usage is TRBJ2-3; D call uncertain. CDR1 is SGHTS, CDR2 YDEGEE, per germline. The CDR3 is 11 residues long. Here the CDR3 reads CASSLGDTQYF. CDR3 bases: TGTGCCAGCAGTTTGGGAGATACGCAGTATTTT.

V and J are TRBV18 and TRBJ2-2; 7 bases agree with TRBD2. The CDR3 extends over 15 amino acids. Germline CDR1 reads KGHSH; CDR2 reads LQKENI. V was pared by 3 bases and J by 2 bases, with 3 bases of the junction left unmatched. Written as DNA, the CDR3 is TGTGCCAGCTCACCGGGACTACCTAACACCGGGGAGCTGTTTTTT. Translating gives CASSPGLPNTGELFF.

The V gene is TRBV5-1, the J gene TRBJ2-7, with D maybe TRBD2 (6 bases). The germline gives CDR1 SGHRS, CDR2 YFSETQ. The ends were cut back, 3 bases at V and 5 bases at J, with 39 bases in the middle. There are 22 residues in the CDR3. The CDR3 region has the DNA TGCGCCAGCAGCTCGTCGGGTAACTTGGGACGGGAGAGGAAAGATCCCCCTAACGAGCAGTACTTC. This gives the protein CASSSSGNLGRERKDPPNEQYF.

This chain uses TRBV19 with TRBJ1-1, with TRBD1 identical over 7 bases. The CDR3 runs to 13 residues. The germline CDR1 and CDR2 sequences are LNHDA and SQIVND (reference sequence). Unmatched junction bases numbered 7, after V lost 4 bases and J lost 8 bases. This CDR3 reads CASSTLRDSEAFF. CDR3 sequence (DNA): TGTGCCAGTAGTACCCTCCGGGACAGCGAAGCTTTCTTT.

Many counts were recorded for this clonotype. The CDR3 sequence: CASKRSGSTAKNIQYF. The CDR3 bases are TGTGCCAGCAAACGTAGTGGGTCCACGGCCAAAAACATTCAGTACTTC. This chain connects TRBV28 to TRBJ2-4; D unresolved. The V gene's germline CDR1 is MDHEN and CDR2 SYDVKM. V shed 7 bases and J shed 1 base, with 17 bases lying between them. The length of the CDR3 is 16 residues.

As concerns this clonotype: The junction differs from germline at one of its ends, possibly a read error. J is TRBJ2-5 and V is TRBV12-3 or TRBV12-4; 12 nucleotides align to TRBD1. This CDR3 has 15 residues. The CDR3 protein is CASKPGQGAERTRYF. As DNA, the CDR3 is TGTGCCAGCAAACCGGGACAGGGGGCGGAGAGGACCCGGTACTTC.

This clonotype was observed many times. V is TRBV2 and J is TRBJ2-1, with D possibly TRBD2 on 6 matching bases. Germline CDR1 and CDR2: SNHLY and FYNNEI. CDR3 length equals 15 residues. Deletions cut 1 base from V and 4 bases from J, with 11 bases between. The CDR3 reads CASSEDGAGYNEQFF. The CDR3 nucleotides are TGTGCCAGCAGTGAAGACGGGGCGGGGTACAATGAGCAGTTCTTC.

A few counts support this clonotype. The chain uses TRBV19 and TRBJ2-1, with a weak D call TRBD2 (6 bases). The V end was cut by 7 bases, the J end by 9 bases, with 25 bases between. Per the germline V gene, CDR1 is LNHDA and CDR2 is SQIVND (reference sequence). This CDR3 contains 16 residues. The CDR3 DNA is TGTGCCAGTAACCAGCGGGTGACTTCCCGGTGGGGTGAGCAGTTCTTC. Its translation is CASNQRVTSRWGEQFF.

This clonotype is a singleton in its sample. DNA of the CDR3: TGTGCCAGCAGTTTAGGCGGAGACTCCTACGAGCAGTTCTTC. Translation: CASSLGGDSYEQFF. The genes are TRBV27 and TRBJ2-7, with no clear D. Matching the DNA end better, TRBJ2-1 makes the J call doubtful. The CDR3 is made up of 14 amino acids. In germline, CDR1 is MNHEY, CDR2 SMNVEV (reference sequence).

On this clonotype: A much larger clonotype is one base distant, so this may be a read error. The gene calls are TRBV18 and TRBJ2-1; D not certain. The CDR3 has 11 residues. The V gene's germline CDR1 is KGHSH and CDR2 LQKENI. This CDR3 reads CTSSHNNEQFF. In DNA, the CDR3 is TGTACCAGCTCACACAACAATGAGCAGTTCTTC. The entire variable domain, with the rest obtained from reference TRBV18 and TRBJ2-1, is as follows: NAGVMQNPRHLVRRRGQEARLRCSPMKGHSHVYWYRQLPEEGLKFMVYLQKENIIDESGMPKERFSAEFPKEGPSILRIQQVVRGDSAAYFCTSSHNNEQFFGPGTRLTVL.

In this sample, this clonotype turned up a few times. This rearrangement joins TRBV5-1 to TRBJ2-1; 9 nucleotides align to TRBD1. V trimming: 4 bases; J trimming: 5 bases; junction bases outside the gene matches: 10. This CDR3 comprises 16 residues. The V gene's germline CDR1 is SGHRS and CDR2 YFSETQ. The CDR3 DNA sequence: TGCGCCAGCAGCCCCGTTGGGGACAGGGTAGACAATGAGCAGTTCTTC. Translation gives CASSPVGDRVDNEQFF.

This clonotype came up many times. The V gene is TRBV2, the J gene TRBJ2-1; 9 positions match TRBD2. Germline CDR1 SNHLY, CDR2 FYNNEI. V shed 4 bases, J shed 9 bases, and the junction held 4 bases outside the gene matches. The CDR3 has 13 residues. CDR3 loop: CASSAIAGVEQFF. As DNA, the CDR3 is TGTGCCAGCAGTGCTATAGCGGGAGTTGAGCAGTTCTTC.

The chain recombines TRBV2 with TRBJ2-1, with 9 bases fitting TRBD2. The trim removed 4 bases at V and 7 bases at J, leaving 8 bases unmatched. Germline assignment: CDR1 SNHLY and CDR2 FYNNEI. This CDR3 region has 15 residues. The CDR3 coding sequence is TGTGCCAGCAGTGGGCGTTTCGCGGGAGGGAATGAGCAGTTCTTC. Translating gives CASSGRFAGGNEQFF. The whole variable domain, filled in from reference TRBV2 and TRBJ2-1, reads EPEVTQTPSHQVTQMGQEVILRCVPISNHLYFYWYRQILGQKVEFLVSFYNNEISEKSEIFDDQFSVERPDGSNFTLKIRSTKLEDSAMYFCASSGRFAGGNEQFFGPGTRLTVL.